A selection of T cell receptor beta chains follows, all from one sample in a study of T cell responses to AZD1222 COVID-19 vaccine. Clones were sequenced by immunoSEQ multiplex PCR, and TCRdb holds only the in-frame ones, with some missing. The sample yields tens of thousands of clones, around 90% seen once. This specimen consisted of peripheral blood, obtained on day 0 of AZD1222 vaccination. Every receptor here comes from an adult in good health. The CDR3 runs from the conserved cysteine through the conserved F or W. The D gene is left open where the match is weak. Clone size is given for some rows only: seen once, a few or many times, or a class if the clone is expanded.

many TRBJ1-5 - TRBV11-2 TGTGCCAGCAGCTTACTCGTGTTGCCGGCGTGGCCCCAGCATTTT CASSLLVLPAWPQHF
- TRBJ1-3 TRBD1 TRBV2 TGTGCCAGCAGTAAGGGACAGGGAGTGAACACCATATATTTT CASSKGQGVNTIYF
- TRBJ2-2 - TRBV11-1 TGTGCCAGCAGCTCGCAGTATGGCAACACCGGGGAGCTGTTTTTT CASSSQYGNTGELFF
- TRBJ2-7 TRBD1 TRBV6-2/TRBV6-3 TGTGCCAGCAGTAACCCCCCTTGGGACAGGCGATCCAGGGAGCAGTACTTC CASSNPPWDRRSREQYF
- TRBJ1-2 - TRBV19 TGTGCCAGTAGTTTGGGAACCAACTATGGCTACACCTTC CASSLGTNYGYTF
- TRBJ2-1 TRBD1 TRBV6-2/TRBV6-3 TGTGCCAGCAGTTACCGAACCTCCTTCGGGACAGGGGGCTATGAGCAGTTCTTC CASSYRTSFGTGGYEQFF
once TRBJ2-1 - TRBV7-2 TGTGCCAGCAGCTTATATGTCCGCAATGAGCAGTTCTTC CASSLYVRNEQFF
- TRBJ1-2 - TRBV12-3/TRBV12-4 TGTGCCAGCAGCCTCGTCGAGGTGTCGGGCTACACCTTC CASSLVEVSGYTF
once TRBJ1-3 - TRBV30 TGTGCCTGGAAGGGGCTTGGAAACACCATATATTTT CAWKGLGNTIYF
- TRBJ2-7 - TRBV3-1/TRBV3-2 TGTGCCAGCAGCCAAAACAGGGCCTACGAGCAGTACTTC CASSQNRAYEQYF